This is a list of T cell receptor beta chains from one sample in a study of CD8+ T cells in alopecia areata. Sequenced by immunoSEQ multiplex PCR; TCRdb stores in-frame clones only, minus some. The repertoire holds about 200,000 clones, with 55% to 70% as singletons. The sample was CD4+ T cells sorted from blood, taken at week 24, from a patient treated with tofacitinib. These receptors were taken from a human donor with alopecia areata. Both conserved end residues are part of each CDR3. A D gene is named only where the DNA matches it firmly. Some rows mark clone size as missing; the rest say once, few, many or name a class of expanded clone.

D	V	length	size	J	DNA	CDR3
NA	TRBV30	14	NA	TRBJ2-7	TGTGCCTGGAGTGCCAGGAGGTGGGGGCGCGAGCAGTACTTC	CAWSARRWGREQYF
NA	TRBV2	12	few	TRBJ1-2	TGTGCCAGCAGTGAGAGGAACTATGGCTACACCTTC	CASSERNYGYTF
NA	TRBV7-9	16	NA	TRBJ1-2	TGTGCCAGCAGCCGGGACACCGACCGTTATCGCTATGGCTACACCTTC	CASSRDTDRYRYGYTF
TRBD2	TRBV28	14	NA	TRBJ2-1	TGTGCCAGCAGGACGGTGGGCGGGAGTTTTGAGCAGTTCTTC	CASRTVGGSFEQFF
TRBD2	TRBV29-1	15	NA	TRBJ2-2	TGCAGCGTGGCCCATGAAGCGGGGTCTTCCGGGGAGCTGTTTTTT	CSVAHEAGSSGELFF
TRBD1	TRBV29-1	14	NA	TRBJ2-3	TGCAGCGTGACCGGGACAGGGGGCGCAGATACGCAGTATTTT	CSVTGTGGADTQYF
NA	TRBV13	15	few	TRBJ2-2	TGTGCCAGCAGCTTCAGACGGGCGAACACCGGGGAGCTGTTTTTT	CASSFRRANTGELFF
TRBD1	TRBV15	14	NA	TRBJ1-1	TGTGCCACCAGTTCCGCAGGGGGTAACACTGAAGCTTTCTTT	CATSSAGGNTEAFF
NA	TRBV29-1	13	NA	TRBJ1-1	TGCAGCGTTGAGAGGGACACCTACACTGAAGCTTTCTTT	CSVERDTYTEAFF
NA	TRBV28	12	NA	TRBJ2-7	TGTGCCAGCAGCCCCGGGCATTACGAGCAGTACTTC	CASSPGHYEQYF
TRBD1	TRBV2	13	NA	TRBJ1-1	TGTGCCAGCAGGGACAGGGGGTACACTGAAGCTTTCTTT	CASRDRGYTEAFF
TRBD1	TRBV4-3	15	few	TRBJ2-5	TGCGCCAGCAGCCTTATGACAGGGCCCCAAGAGACCCAGTACTTC	CASSLMTGPQETQYF
NA	TRBV6-5	14	few	TRBJ1-5	TGTGCCAGCAGTTACGGCAGGGCGAATCAGCCCCAGCATTTT	CASSYGRANQPQHF
NA	TRBV18	13	NA	TRBJ1-1	TGTGCCAGCTCACCCGGGGAGAACACTGAAGCTTTCTTT	CASSPGENTEAFF
TRBD1	TRBV7-2	17	NA	TRBJ2-2	TGTGCCAGCAGCTTAGACCCAACAGGGGGCGTAACCGGGGAGCTGTTTTTT	CASSLDPTGGVTGELFF
TRBD1	TRBV7-2	15	NA	TRBJ2-7	TGTGCCAGCAGCTTAGGACAGGGGAGCTCCTACGAGCAGTACTTC	CASSLGQGSSYEQYF